The 20 T cell receptor beta chains given below trace back to one sample, sequenced in a study of cytomegalovirus exposure and HLA in healthy donors. The primer mix had 60 Vbeta and 13 Jbeta primers. This table comes from immunoSEQ multiplex PCR, and its TCRdb copy is limited to in-frame clones, with some not included. Of fewer than 150,000 clones in the sample, 70% to 85% were seen once. Sequencing was performed on PBMCs. All receptors come from a middle-aged man in good health and CMV-seropositive.

In the case of this clone: The junction departs from the called germline gene at one end, perhaps through a read error. The chain links TRBV6-1 to TRBJ1-1, with a tentative D call TRBD1 (6 bases). Germline CDR1 MNHNS, CDR2 SASEGT. The CDR3 length is 14 residues. In DNA, the CDR3 is TGTGCCAGCAGCCTTATCGCCGGGACACGGGGTGGTCTCTTT. Encoded protein: CASSLIAGTRGGLF.

The chain is built from TRBV7-9 and TRBJ2-2, with 8 bases fitting TRBD2. Trimming took 2 bases from V and 2 from J; bases not matched to a gene: 10. The CDR3 runs 18 residues. In germline, CDR1 is SEHNR, CDR2 FQNEAQ (reference sequence). Here the CDR3 DNA reads TGTGCCAGCAGCTTACAACTAGGGCTAGCGGGCAACACCGGGGAGCTGTTTTTT. Translating it yields CASSLQLGLAGNTGELFF.

The rearrangement links TRBV10-3 to TRBJ1-2, with 11 bases lining up with TRBD1. CDR3 size: 12 residues. Trimming cost V 8 bases and J 8 bases; bases outside gene matches: 4. Germline V CDR1 and CDR2: ENHRY, SYGVKD. The CDR3: CAIGQGAEGYTF. The DNA of the CDR3 is TGTGCCATCGGACAGGGGGCGGAGGGCTACACCTTC.

This chain uses TRBV11-3 with TRBJ2-7; 12 bases are shared with TRBD2. The CDR3 covers 17 residues. The V and J ends lost 1 base and 4 bases, in that order; junction bases with no gene match: 8. Germline V gives CDR1 SGHNT, CDR2 YENEEA. The CDR3 coding sequence is TGTGCCAGCAGCTTAGGCGGACTAGCGGGGTCCGGGTACGAGCAGTACTTC. Protein sequence: CASSLGGLAGSGYEQYF.

This clone was seen only once. The chain recombines TRBV2 with TRBJ2-2; no firm D call. Per the germline V gene, CDR1 is SNHLY and CDR2 is FYNNEI. CDR3 size: 14 residues. Trimming pared 7 bases from V and 1 base from J, leaving 10 bases between. The CDR3 coding sequence is TGTGCCAGCACTAATGAGTTGAACACCGGGGAGCTGTTTTTT. It translates to CASTNELNTGELFF.

This sequence joins TRBV27 and TRBJ2-5; 8 nucleotides align to TRBD1. Germline loops: CDR1 MNHEY, CDR2 SMNVEV (reference sequence). The J segment lost 1 base and the V segment lost 8 bases, leaving 12 bases of the junction unmatched. This CDR3 comprises 16 residues. The CDR3 sequence is CASRKSTDRGQETQYF. The CDR3 DNA reads TGTGCCAGCCGGAAGTCGACAGACAGGGGCCAAGAGACCCAGTACTTC.

The chain has TRBV19 and TRBJ2-2, with D perhaps TRBD1 (5 bases). Germline V gene data show CDR1 as LNHDA and CDR2 as SQIVND (reference sequence). V dropped 0 bases and J dropped 6 bases, with 8 bases sitting between them. The CDR3 is made up of 14 amino acids. The CDR3 DNA is TGTGCCAGTAGTATAGATATCAGGGCCGGGGAGCTGTTTTTT. Its translation: CASSIDIRAGELFF.

The DNA of the CDR3 is TGTGCCAGCAGTTTTAGGAGTTATTCAGATACGCAGTATTTT. Translating it yields CASSFRSYSDTQYF. J is TRBJ2-3 and V is TRBV5-6; D is undetermined. The germline V gene encodes CDR1 SGHDT and CDR2 YYEEEE. Trimming pared 5 bases from V and 4 bases from J, leaving 14 bases between. CDR3 length: 14 residues.

This chain connects TRBV10-3 to TRBJ1-2; D gene uncertain. CDR1 and CDR2 (germline): ENHRY, SYGVKD. The CDR3 sequence is 14 residues long. The V end lost 4 bases, the J end lost 2 bases, and 11 bases lay between the germline ends. The chain's CDR3 is CAISVSRLNYGYTF. The CDR3 nucleotides are TGTGCCATCAGTGTGTCAAGACTAAACTATGGCTACACCTTC.

This clone was counted between two and nine times. The genes are TRBV19 and TRBJ1-1; D is ambiguous. Deletions cut 4 bases from V and 5 bases from J, with 14 bases between. This CDR3 spans 14 amino acids. Germline-derived CDR1 and CDR2 are LNHDA and SQIVND (reference sequence). The CDR3 DNA sequence: TGTGCCAGTAGTACTCTAGGGAGCGTGACTGAAGCTTTCTTT. Translating it yields CASSTLGSVTEAFF.

The chain carries TRBV7-9 and TRBJ1-2; 7 bases are a match to TRBD1. Germline V gene lookup returns CDR1 SEHNR and CDR2 FQNEAQ (reference sequence). CDR3 size: 13 residues. The V and J ends lost 5 bases and 4 bases, in that order; junction bases with no gene match: 4. CDR3 coding DNA: TGTGCCAGCAGCCCGGGACAGCCCTATGGCTACACCTTC. Translating gives CASSPGQPYGYTF.

The chain has TRBV6-4 and TRBJ2-3; D is uncertain. Germline lookup yields CDR1 MRHNA and CDR2 SNTAGT. The CDR3 covers 15 residues. Trimming pared 3 bases from V and 2 bases from J, leaving 12 bases between. This chain's CDR3 is CASSEIQASTDTQYF. The CDR3 DNA follows: TGTGCCAGCAGTGAGATTCAGGCTTCCACAGATACGCAGTATTTT.

J is TRBJ2-7 and V is TRBV5-1, with TRBD1 matching 7 bases. This CDR3 region has 14 residues. V was clipped by 7 bases and J by 4 bases; unmatched bases: 11. CDR1 and CDR2 (germline): SGHRS, YFSETQ. The CDR3 nucleotides read TGCGCCAGCCAGCCCGGCACAGGGGTATACGAGCAGTACTTC. Amino acid sequence: CASQPGTGVYEQYF.

This clone has just one count. This CDR3 is CASSLSGSYNEQFF. The CDR3 DNA reads TGTGCCAGCAGCTTGAGTGGGAGCTACAATGAGCAGTTCTTC. The rearrangement uses TRBV7-9 and TRBJ2-1, with D possibly matching TRBD2 (5 bases). The germline V gene encodes CDR1 SEHNR and CDR2 FQNEAQ (reference sequence). Trimming stripped 3 bases from V and 3 bases from J, with 9 bases between. This CDR3 has 14 amino acids.

V gene TRBV5-1 combines with J gene TRBJ2-7; TRBD2 aligns across 10 bases. Trimming removed 0 bases from V and 2 bases from J; junction bases left unmatched: 2. CDR3 length: 15 residues. From germline, CDR1 is SGHRS and CDR2 YFSETQ. CDR3 sequence reads: CASSLVSGGAYEQYF. The CDR3 coding sequence is TGCGCCAGCAGCTTGGTCAGCGGGGGGGCCTACGAGCAGTACTTC. The entire variable domain, with the rest obtained from reference TRBV5-1 and TRBJ2-7, is as follows: KAGVTQTPRYLIKTRGQQVTLSCSPISGHRSVSWYQQTPGQGLQFLFEYFSETQRNKGNFPGRFSGRQFSNSRSEMNVSTLELGDSALYLCASSLVSGGAYEQYFGPGTRLTVT.

The J gene is TRBJ2-6, the V gene TRBV30; TRBD1 agrees at 7 bases. There are 17 residues in the CDR3. Germline loops: CDR1 GTSNPN, CDR2 SVGIG (reference sequence). With V trimmed by 3 bases and J by 0 bases, 8 bases remained unmatched. CDR3: CAWRRTGTSSGANVLTF. CDR3 DNA sequence: TGTGCCTGGAGGAGGACAGGAACGAGCTCTGGGGCCAACGTCCTGACTTTC.

The chain has TRBV29-1 and TRBJ2-2, with D tentatively TRBD2 (6 bases). Trimming left V 3 bases short and J 3 bases short, with 11 bases between. The CDR3 runs to 14 residues. The germline gives CDR1 SQVTM, CDR2 ANQGSEA. The CDR3 region is CSVDGGVDTGELFF. The CDR3 region has the DNA TGCAGCGTTGATGGCGGGGTAGACACCGGGGAGCTGTTTTTT.

The chain is built from TRBV6-6 and TRBJ2-1; TRBD2 might be the D (6 bases). CDR3 length: 15 residues. Germline CDR1 reads MNHNY; CDR2 reads SVGAGI (reference sequence). Trimming shortened V by 8 bases and J by 3 bases, and 17 bases separated the two germline ends. CDR3 nucleotide sequence: TGTGCCAGCGAATCTTTGGTAGCGGACTACAATGAGCAGTTCTTC. This gives the protein CASESLVADYNEQFF.

The CDR3 coding sequence is TGTGCCAGCTCACCTTCCGGGACAGGGGGAGGAGAGACCCAGTACTTC. Its protein is CASSPSGTGGGETQYF. This sequence joins TRBV18 and TRBJ2-5, with 11 bases lining up with TRBD1. In germline, CDR1 is KGHSH, CDR2 LQKENI. This CDR3 contains 16 residues. V lost 3 bases, J lost 4 bases, and 7 bases stayed unmatched.

The gene calls are TRBV25-1 and TRBJ1-1, with D possibly TRBD1 on 6 matching bases. Trimming removed 5 bases from V and 8 bases from J, with 15 bases in between. This CDR3 contains 13 residues. Per germline, CDR1 MGHDK and CDR2 SYGVNS. The CDR3 here is CASSPGQVREAFF. The CDR3 nucleotides read TGTGCCAGCAGTCCGGGACAAGTAAGAGAAGCTTTCTTT.